The 10 T cell receptor beta chains reported below all come from one sample, sequenced in a study of beta chain features in type 1 diabetes (dated by TCRdb to the late 2010s). Libraries were prepared through the immunoSEQ multiplex PCR assay. All of the isolated RNA was reverse transcribed with the High Capacity cDNA Reverse Transcription Kit, so expressed TCRB transcripts were sequenced. TCRdb retrieved this table from immuneACCESS and kept in-frame rearrangements only. Not all clones are present; in checked studies, unresolved V genes account for under half, and no reason is known for the remainder. The sample table lists 360,000 or so clones, roughly a fifth of them with a count of one. Around 0.045% of the sample is taken by the ten largest. Sequencing was performed on naive CD4+ T cells from blood. Interpreted using the paper, the cell subset or site label stands for: true naive CD4+ T cells. The receptors were sampled from a woman between 18 and 30 years old in good health.

A few counts support this clone. The V gene is TRBV9, the J gene TRBJ2-5, with 9 bases lining up with TRBD2. The junction had 9 bases not matched to a gene; V was cut back by 4 bases and J by 2 bases. CDR3 length: 16 amino acids. Looked up from germline, CDR1 is SGDLS and CDR2 is YYNGEE. The CDR3 spells CASSPTSGRYQETQYF. As DNA, the CDR3 is TGTGCCAGCAGCCCGACTAGCGGTCGATATCAAGAGACCCAGTACTTC.

In its sample, this clone was seen a few times. The gene calls are TRBV23-1 and TRBJ1-2; no reliable D call. TRBV23-1 is known as an ORF, though its function is uncertain. The germline V and J ends were trimmed by 1 base and 4 bases, with 13 bases remaining between them. The CDR3 sequence is 15 residues long. CDR3 coding DNA: TGCGCCAGCAGTCAATTTCTACCGCTCTTCTATGGCTACACCTTC. Amino acid sequence: CASSQFLPLFYGYTF.

The chain links TRBV7-2 to TRBJ2-7; D ambiguous. Germline CDR1 and CDR2: SGHTA and FQGNSA. V shed 5 bases and J shed 3 bases, with 11 bases lying between them. CDR3 size: 13 residues. The CDR3 here is CASSRDGYYEQYF. DNA of the CDR3: TGTGCCAGCAGCCGCGACGGGTACTACGAGCAGTACTTC.

The J gene is TRBJ1-5, the V gene TRBV6-1, with a weak D call TRBD1 (5 bases). The germline V gene encodes CDR1 MNHNS and CDR2 SASEGT. CDR3 length: 15 residues. With 5 bases removed from V and 0 bases from J, the gap between germline ends came to 11 bases. In DNA, the CDR3 is TGTGCCAGCAGTCCCCGACAGTTTAGCAATCAGCCCCAGCATTTT. Protein: CASSPRQFSNQPQHF.

As regards this clone: Just one base apart from a much larger clone, this may be a read error. The rearrangement joins TRBV7-6 to TRBJ2-5; D is ambiguous. The CDR3 spans 11 residues. CDR1 SGHVS and CDR2 FNYEAQ come from the germline V gene. V gave up 5 bases and J gave up 1 base, with 2 bases separating them. CDR3 loop: CASSRQETQYF. In DNA, the CDR3 is TGTGCCAGCAGCCGCCAAGAGACCCAGTACTTC.

The chain couples TRBV5-4 to TRBJ2-7; 13 nucleotides align to TRBD2. The CDR3 sequence is 15 residues long. V shed 4 bases and J 3 bases; nucleotides not matched to a gene: 4. From germline, CDR1 is SGHNT and CDR2 YYREEE (reference sequence). This CDR3 reads CASSDRTSGSYEQYF. CDR3 DNA sequence: TGTGCCAGCAGCGATCGGACTAGCGGGAGCTACGAGCAGTACTTC.

This clone was observed a few times. The genes are TRBV15 and TRBJ1-2; D is possibly TRBD1 (6 bases). Trimming shortened V by 1 base and J by 7 bases, and 13 bases separated the two germline ends. In germline, CDR1 is LNHNV, CDR2 YYDKDF (reference sequence). This CDR3 has 14 amino acids. The CDR3 DNA follows: TGTGCCACCAGCAGAGGGGACACAGGCGGTGGCTACACCTTC. The encoded protein is CATSRGDTGGGYTF.

The J gene is TRBJ1-2, the V gene TRBV10-3; D is perhaps TRBD1 (5 bases). This CDR3 has 13 residues. V shed 0 bases and J shed 3 bases, with 5 bases lying between them. The germline V gene has CDR1 ENHRY and CDR2 SYGVKD. CDR3 protein: CAISESGDYGYTF. DNA of the CDR3: TGTGCCATCAGTGAGTCAGGGGACTATGGCTACACCTTC.

The chain uses TRBV7-9 and TRBJ2-5; the match to TRBD2 covers 8 bases. Germline CDR1 reads SEHNR; CDR2 reads FQNEAQ (reference sequence). The CDR3 is 13 amino acids. The trim removed 11 bases at V and 3 bases at J, leaving 8 bases unmatched. In DNA form, the CDR3 reads TGTGCCTGGGACGCGGGGGGAGAAGAGACCCAGTACTTC. This encodes CAWDAGGEETQYF.

J is TRBJ2-3 and V is TRBV30; D remains unclear. There are 14 residues in the CDR3. V was shortened by 2 bases and J by 5 bases, with 14 bases between the two germline ends. Germline CDR1 GTSNPN, CDR2 SVGIG (reference sequence). CDR3 protein: CAWSTRLMRDTQYF. The CDR3 DNA sequence: TGTGCCTGGAGTACGAGACTTATGCGAGATACGCAGTATTTT.